The 4 T cell receptor beta chains presented below share a single source sample, sequenced in a study of Ad26.COV2.S vaccination and SARS-CoV-2 variants. Treatment in this sample: 15 to 20 received Ad26.COV2.S at low or high dose, single or two shots; 5 received placebo; per-sample allocation not given. Material that was analyzed had been drawn on day 63 after the first vaccine or placebo injection. Generated by immunoSEQ multiplex PCR, the TCRdb table keeps only in-frame clones and is missing some. Of about 350,000 clones detected, about 86% appear once; the ten largest clones hold about 10%. The specimen comprised peripheral blood, sampled in a trial of Ad26.COV2.S vaccine versus placebo. These receptors came from a person between 18 and 65 years old who received the Ad26.COV2.S COVID-19 vaccine or a placebo.

CDR3 nucleotide sequence: TGTGCCAGCAATCGGACCCCCCAATATTACGAGCAGTACTTC. Translation gives CASNRTPQYYEQYF. The rearrangement joins TRBV28 to TRBJ2-7; D call uncertain. CDR3 length: 14 residues. V was cut by 7 bases and J by 4 bases, with 17 bases left in between. Germline V lookup: CDR1 MDHEN, CDR2 SYDVKM.

This chain connects TRBV28 to TRBJ2-7, with TRBD1 identical over 7 bases. V lost 6 bases and J lost 5; bases outside the gene matches: 4. The germline gives CDR1 MDHEN, CDR2 SYDVKM. The CDR3 totals 12 residues. This CDR3 reads CASSPTGHEQYF. For the CDR3, the DNA is TGTGCCAGCAGCCCGACAGGGCACGAGCAGTACTTC.

The chain is built from TRBV28 and TRBJ1-5; D is undetermined. V lost 6 bases and J 6 bases, leaving 12 bases between the germline ends. Germline V gene sequence: CDR1 MDHEN, CDR2 SYDVKM. The CDR3 covers 13 residues. The CDR3 loop is CASRSLWGQPQHF. The CDR3 bases are TGTGCCAGCAGATCTCTGTGGGGTCAGCCCCAGCATTTT.

V and J are TRBV12-3 or TRBV12-4 and TRBJ1-5, with D possibly being TRBD1 (6 bases). This CDR3 comprises 13 residues. Trimming pared 3 bases from V and 8 bases from J, leaving 11 bases between. CDR3 loop: CASSFFEGEPQHF. Here the CDR3 DNA reads TGTGCCAGCAGTTTTTTTGAGGGGGAGCCCCAGCATTTT.